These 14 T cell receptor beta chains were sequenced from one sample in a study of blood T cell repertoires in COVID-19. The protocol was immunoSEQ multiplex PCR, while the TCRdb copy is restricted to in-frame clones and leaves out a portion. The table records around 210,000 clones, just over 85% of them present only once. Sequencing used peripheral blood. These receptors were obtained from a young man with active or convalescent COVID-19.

Here the CDR3 reads CASSAGGKGANVLTF. For the CDR3, the DNA is TGTGCCAGCAGCGCGGGGGGGAAAGGGGCCAACGTCCTGACTTTC. The chain carries TRBV5-4 and TRBJ2-6; 9 bases are a match to TRBD2. Germline V gene lookup returns CDR1 SGHNT and CDR2 YYREEE (reference sequence). The CDR3 length is 15 residues. V dropped 4 bases and J dropped 4; count of bases not matched to a gene: 3.

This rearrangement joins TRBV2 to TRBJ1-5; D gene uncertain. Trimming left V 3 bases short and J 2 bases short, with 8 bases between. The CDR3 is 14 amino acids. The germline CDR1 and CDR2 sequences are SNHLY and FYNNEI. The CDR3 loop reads CASSDQQGNQPQHF. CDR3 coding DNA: TGTGCCAGCAGTGATCAGCAGGGCAATCAGCCCCAGCATTTT.

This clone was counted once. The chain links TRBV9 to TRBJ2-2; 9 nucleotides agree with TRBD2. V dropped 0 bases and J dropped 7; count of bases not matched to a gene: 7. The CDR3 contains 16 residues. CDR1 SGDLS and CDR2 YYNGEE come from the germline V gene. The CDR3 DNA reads TGTGCCAGCAGCGTAGCTGTAGGACTAGCGTACGGGGAGCTGTTTTTT. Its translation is CASSVAVGLAYGELFF.

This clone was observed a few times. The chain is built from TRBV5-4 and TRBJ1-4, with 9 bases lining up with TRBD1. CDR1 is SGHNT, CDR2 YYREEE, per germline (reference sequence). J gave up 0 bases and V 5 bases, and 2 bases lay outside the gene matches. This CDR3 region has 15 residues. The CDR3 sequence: CASRDRGATNEKLFF. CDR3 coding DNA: TGTGCCAGCAGAGACAGGGGGGCAACTAATGAAAAACTGTTTTTT.

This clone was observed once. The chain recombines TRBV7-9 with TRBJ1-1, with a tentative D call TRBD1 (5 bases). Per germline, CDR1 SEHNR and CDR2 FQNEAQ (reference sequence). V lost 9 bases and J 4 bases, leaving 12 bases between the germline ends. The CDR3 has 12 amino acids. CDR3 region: CASTYRGTEAFF. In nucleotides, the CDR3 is TGTGCCAGTACTTATAGGGGCACTGAAGCTTTCTTT.

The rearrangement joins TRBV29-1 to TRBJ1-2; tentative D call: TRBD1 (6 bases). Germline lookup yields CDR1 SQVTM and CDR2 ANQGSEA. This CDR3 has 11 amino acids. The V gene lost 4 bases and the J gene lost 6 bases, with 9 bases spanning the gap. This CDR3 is CSVGGLDGYTF. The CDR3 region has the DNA TGCAGCGTTGGGGGGCTTGATGGCTACACCTTC.

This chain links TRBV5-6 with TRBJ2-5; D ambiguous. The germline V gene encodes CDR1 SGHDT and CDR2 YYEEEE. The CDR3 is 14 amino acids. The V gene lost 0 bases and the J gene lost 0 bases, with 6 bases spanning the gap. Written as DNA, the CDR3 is TGTGCCAGCAGCTTGGGACTGAACCAAGAGACCCAGTACTTC. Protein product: CASSLGLNQETQYF. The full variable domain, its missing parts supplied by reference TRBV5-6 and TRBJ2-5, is DAGVTQSPTHLIKTRGQQVTLRCSPKSGHDTVSWYQQALGQGPQFIFQYYEEEERQRGNFPDRFSGHQFPNYSSELNVNALLLGDSALYLCASSLGLNQETQYFGPGTRLLVL.

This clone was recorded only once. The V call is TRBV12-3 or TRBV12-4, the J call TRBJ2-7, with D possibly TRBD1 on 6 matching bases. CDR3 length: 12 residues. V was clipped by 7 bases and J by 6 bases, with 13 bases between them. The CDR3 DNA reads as TGTGCCAGCACCCTGACAGGAGCCGAGCAGTACTTC. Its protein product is CASTLTGAEQYF.

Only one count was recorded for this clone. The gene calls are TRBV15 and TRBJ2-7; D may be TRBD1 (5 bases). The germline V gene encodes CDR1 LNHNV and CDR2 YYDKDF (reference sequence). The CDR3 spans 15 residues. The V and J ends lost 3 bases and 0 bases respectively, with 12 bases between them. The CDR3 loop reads CATSRDTIPSYEQYF. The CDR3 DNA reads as TGTGCCACCAGCAGGGACACTATCCCCTCCTACGAGCAGTACTTC.

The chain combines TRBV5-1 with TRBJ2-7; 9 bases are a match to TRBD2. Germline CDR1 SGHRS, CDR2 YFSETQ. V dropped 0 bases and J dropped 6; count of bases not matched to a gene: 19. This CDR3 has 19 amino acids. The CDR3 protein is CASSLVARGVSGSLGEQYF. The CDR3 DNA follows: TGCGCCAGCAGCTTGGTGGCCCGAGGGGTTAGCGGGAGTTTGGGCGAGCAGTACTTC. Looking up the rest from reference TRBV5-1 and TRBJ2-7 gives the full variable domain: KAGVTQTPRYLIKTRGQQVTLSCSPISGHRSVSWYQQTPGQGLQFLFEYFSETQRNKGNFPGRFSGRQFSNSRSEMNVSTLELGDSALYLCASSLVARGVSGSLGEQYFGPGTRLTVT.

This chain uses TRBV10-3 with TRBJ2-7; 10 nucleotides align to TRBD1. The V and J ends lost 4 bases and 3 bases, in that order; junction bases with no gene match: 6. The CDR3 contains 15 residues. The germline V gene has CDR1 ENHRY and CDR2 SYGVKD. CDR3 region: CAISGGTGVNYEQYF. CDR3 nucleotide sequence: TGTGCCATCAGTGGGGGGACAGGGGTAAACTACGAGCAGTACTTC.

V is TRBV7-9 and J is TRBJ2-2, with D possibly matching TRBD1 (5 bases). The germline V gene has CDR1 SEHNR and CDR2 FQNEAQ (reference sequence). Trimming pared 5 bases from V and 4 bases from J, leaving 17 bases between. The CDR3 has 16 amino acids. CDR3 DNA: TGTGCCAGCAGCGCAAACATGGCTCAGGGCACCGGGGAGCTGTTTTTT. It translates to CASSANMAQGTGELFF.

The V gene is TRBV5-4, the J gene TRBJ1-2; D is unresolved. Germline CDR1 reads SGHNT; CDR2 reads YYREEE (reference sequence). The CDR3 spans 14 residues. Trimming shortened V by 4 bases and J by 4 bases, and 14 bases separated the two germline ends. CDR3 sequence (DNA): TGTGCCAGCAGCGGGGAGAGTTGGACCTATGGCTACACCTTC. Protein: CASSGESWTYGYTF.

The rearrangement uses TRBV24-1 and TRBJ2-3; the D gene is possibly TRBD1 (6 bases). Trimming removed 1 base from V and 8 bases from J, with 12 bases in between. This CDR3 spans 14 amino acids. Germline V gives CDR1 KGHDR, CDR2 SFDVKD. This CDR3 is CATSDFNRDGTQYF. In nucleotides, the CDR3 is TGTGCCACCAGTGATTTTAACAGGGACGGTACGCAGTATTTT.